What follows describes a single T cell receptor beta chain. This clonotype showed up just a few times. No cognate antigen has been identified for it. The sample holds no much larger clone one base away, and base qualities are not on file. The data stem from a study of patients and donors after allogeneic stem cell transplantation (TCRdb year 2020). Receptors were amplified or captured by RT-PCR. The listed sequencing device is NextSeq 550. TCRdb handled the public reads itself, with Q25 trimming in fastp and clone calling in MiXCR, and kept productive beta chains. Rows are unified per CDR3 protein, each entry keeping the most common DNA and genes. The sample profile shows 920,000 or so distinct CDR3 sequences; roughly 18% of them were found once. 5% to 7.5% of the sample is taken by the ten largest. The CDR3 measures 15 amino acids from cysteine to phenylalanine. This entry keeps only the CDR3 DNA: 45 bases, framed from base 1. CDR1 and CDR2, per the germline V gene, are SGHRS and YFSETQ. V is shortened by 0 bases, J by 2 bases, and the region joining them spans 9 bases.

The chain was built from TRBV5-1 and TRBJ2-4; too little of a D gene remains to name it. The sample consisted of blood, either unsorted or a sorted T cell fraction (not recorded which). This sequence originates from a human donor who was either an allogeneic HSCT recipient or a stem cell or donor lymphocyte infusion donor (not recorded which). It is not recorded whose cells these are; they may come from a transplant donor. The sequence in DNA is TGCGCCAGCAGCTTGGAGGACGGGTCCAAAAACATTCAGTACTTC. It translates as CASSLEDGSKNIQYF.